These 27 T cell receptor beta chains share one sample of origin, sequenced in a study of HIV-infected children after antiretroviral therapy interruption (dated by TCRdb to between 2018 and 2021). The library was prepared using 3' RACE. The sample was run on an Illumina MiSeq. TCR libraries were constructed from RNA with a 3' RACE protocol that used unique molecular identifiers to correct for PCR amplification bias. TCRdb reran the public reads through fastp at Q25 and MiXCR, keeping productive beta chains. Rows with a matching CDR3 protein are joined into one entry that keeps the most common DNA and genes. This sample is represented by 90,000 or so distinct CDR3 sequences; about 6.9% of them were singletons. The ten largest clones capture more than 0.95% of the sample. Interpreted using the paper, the treatment or condition label stands for: PENTA 11 planned treatment interruption arm or continuous ART arm.

The starting material was CD45RA+ CD4+ T cells from PBMCs, pooled from several time points, obtained from a donor given antiretroviral therapy, either interrupted or continuous. Explained via the paper, the cell subset or site label denotes: naive CD4+ CD45RA+ CD45RO- T cells. The source of these receptors is a pool of human donors with HIV.

This clonotype was seen at least ten times. CDR3 nucleotides: TGTGCCAGCAGCGTATGGACAGGTCGGGGTCAGCCCCAGCATTTT. Translated, it gives CASSVWTGRGQPQHF. The rearrangement joins TRBV7-8 to TRBJ1-5; 7 bases match TRBD1. The germline CDR1 and CDR2 sequences are SGHVS and FQNEAQ. V lost 5 bases to trimming and J lost 6 bases; unmatched junction nucleotides: 10. The CDR3 is 15 amino acids.

This clonotype was found many times. This sequence joins TRBV12-3 or TRBV12-4 and TRBJ1-1; no clear D. V gave up 5 bases and J gave up 1 base, with 5 bases separating them. This CDR3 spans 12 amino acids. The CDR3 loop is CASSPENTEAFF. The CDR3 region has the DNA TGTGCCAGCAGTCCCGAGAACACTGAAGCTTTCTTT.

This clonotype was counted ten times or more. CDR3 in amino acids: CASLPGLGVGELFF. In DNA, the CDR3 is TGTGCCAGCCTACCGGGACTAGGGGTTGGGGAGCTGTTTTTT. The genes are TRBV19 and TRBJ2-2, with 8 bases aligning to TRBD2. The CDR3 spans 14 residues. Germline CDR1 LNHDA, CDR2 SQIVND (reference sequence). J was trimmed by 8 bases and V by 9 bases; bases with no gene match: 11. The variable domain in full, with the rest retrieved from reference TRBV19 and TRBJ2-2, is DGGITQSPKYLFRKEGQNVTLSCEQNLNHDAMYWYRQDPGQGLRLIYYSQIVNDFQKGDIAEGYSVSREKKESFPLTVTSAQKNPTAFYLCASLPGLGVGELFFGEGSRLTVL.

This clonotype was seen a handful of times. Here the CDR3 reads CASSDPGPGELFF. The CDR3 nucleotides read TGCGCCAGCAGTGACCCAGGTCCCGGGGAGCTGTTTTTT. V gene TRBV10-1 combines with J gene TRBJ2-2; D is ambiguous. Trimming removed 3 bases from V and 6 bases from J, with 8 bases in between. The germline V gene encodes CDR1 WNHNN and CDR2 SYGVQD (reference sequence). CDR3 size: 13 residues.

This clonotype was seen many times. The chain has TRBV12-3 or TRBV12-4 and TRBJ1-3; D is ambiguous. CDR3 length: 14 amino acids. Deletions cut 2 bases from V and 3 bases from J, with 8 bases between. The CDR3 region has the DNA TGTGCCAGCAGTTTACGGGCAGATGGAAACACCATATATTTT. Protein sequence: CASSLRADGNTIYF.

This clonotype was counted at least ten times. The rearrangement joins TRBV6-1 to TRBJ2-1, with 13 positions matching TRBD2. This CDR3 is 14 amino acids long. Per the germline V gene, CDR1 is MNHNS and CDR2 is SASEGT. V trimming: 6 bases; J trimming: 6 bases; junction bases outside the gene matches: 2. The CDR3, as DNA: TGTGCCAGCAGGAGACTAGCGGGAGGCAATGAGCAGTTCTTC. Translating gives CASRRLAGGNEQFF.

Ten or more counts support this clonotype. The chain couples TRBV10-3 to TRBJ2-3, with TRBD2 matching over 7 bases. J lost 3 bases, V lost 4 bases, and 10 bases had no gene match. The CDR3 sequence is 16 residues long. The V gene's germline CDR1 is ENHRY and CDR2 SYGVKD. CDR3 nucleotide sequence: TGTGCCATCAGTGCCGCATCGCTAGCGGAAACAGATACGCAGTATTTT. It specifies CAISAASLAETDTQYF.

Only a few counts were recorded for this clonotype. The chain uses TRBV5-4 and TRBJ2-1, with 11 bases that match TRBD2. Per germline, CDR1 SGHNT and CDR2 YYREEE (reference sequence). Unmatched junction bases numbered 5, after V lost 0 bases and J lost 6 bases. The CDR3 loop spans 16 amino acids. Here the CDR3 DNA reads TGTGCCAGCAGCTTGGCTCGTCTAGCGGGGGGCAATGAGCAGTTCTTC. Amino acid sequence: CASSLARLAGGNEQFF.

This clonotype was detected many times. This sequence joins TRBV13 and TRBJ2-1; tentatively, D is TRBD1 (5 bases). Germline CDR1 is PRHDT and CDR2 is FYEKMQ (reference sequence). The germline V and J ends were trimmed by 5 bases and 7 bases, with 21 bases remaining between them. The CDR3 is made up of 16 amino acids. The CDR3 nucleotides are TGTGCCAGCAGCAGCGTTAGGCAGGGAAACCAGAATGAGCAGTTCTTC. Protein: CASSSVRQGNQNEQFF.

This chain's CDR3 is CASSRGGAEETQYF. In nucleotides, the CDR3 is TGTGCCAGCAGCCGTGGGGGGGCCGAGGAGACCCAGTACTTC. This chain links TRBV7-8 with TRBJ2-5; weak D call: TRBD2 (7 bases). Trimming took 5 bases from V and 5 from J, leaving 15 bases between them. This CDR3 has 14 residues. Germline V gives CDR1 SGHVS, CDR2 FQNEAQ.

This chain uses TRBV20-1 with TRBJ2-3; weak D call: TRBD2 (6 bases). The CDR3 length is 13 residues. Germline CDR1 DFQATT, CDR2 SNEGSKA (reference sequence). V lost 3 bases and J lost 4, with 11 bases in between. CDR3 sequence reads: CSARPGSADTQYF. CDR3 nucleotide sequence: TGCAGTGCTAGGCCCGGGAGTGCAGATACGCAGTATTTT.

This clonotype was seen at least ten times. This chain's CDR3 is CASSSQAGVGEAFF. The CDR3 DNA is TGTGCCAGCAGCTCGCAGGCAGGGGTAGGTGAAGCTTTCTTT. This sequence joins TRBV3-1 and TRBJ1-1; a possible D gene is TRBD1 (6 bases). This CDR3 spans 14 amino acids. The V gene lost 5 bases and the J gene lost 7 bases, with 17 bases spanning the gap. Germline loops: CDR1 LGHDT, CDR2 YNNKEL (reference sequence).

This clonotype appeared many times. V gene TRBV7-2 combines with J gene TRBJ2-1, with TRBD1 identical over 7 bases. The CDR3 covers 16 residues. The V segment lost 1 base and the J segment 3 bases; nucleotides outside the gene matches: 6. Germline V gene sequence: CDR1 SGHTA, CDR2 FQGNSA. The CDR3 region has the DNA TGTGCCAGCAGCTTAGTCCTACAGGGGAGCTACAATGAGCAGTTCTTC. It is translated as CASSLVLQGSYNEQFF.

This clonotype was seen only once. The chain uses TRBV12-3 or TRBV12-4 and TRBJ1-1; D is possibly TRBD1 (5 bases). V lost 6 bases and J lost 4, with 18 bases in between. This CDR3 is 15 amino acids long. The CDR3 sequence is CASRPGTALFTEAFF. The DNA for the CDR3 is TGTGCCAGCAGACCGGGGACGGCTTTGTTCACTGAAGCTTTCTTT.

This clonotype was counted many times. The gene calls are TRBV5-1 and TRBJ2-7; 8 bases fit TRBD1. CDR3 length equals 14 residues. Trimming took 2 bases from V and 6 from J; bases not matched to a gene: 7. The germline V gene has CDR1 SGHRS and CDR2 YFSETQ. The CDR3 loop is CASSFEQGVGEQYF. CDR3 sequence (DNA): TGCGCCAGCAGCTTCGAACAGGGGGTGGGCGAGCAGTACTTC.

This clonotype occurred many times. The rearrangement uses TRBV12-3 or TRBV12-4 and TRBJ1-5, with no clear D. V lost 3 bases and J 3 bases, leaving 12 bases between the germline ends. The CDR3 sequence is 15 residues long. The CDR3 nucleotides are TGTGCCAGCAGTTTTGGCGCTTTCCACAATCAGCCCCAGCATTTT. Its translation: CASSFGAFHNQPQHF.

This clonotype was counted at least ten times. V usage is TRBV7-2 and J usage is TRBJ2-5; the match to TRBD2 covers 11 bases. The CDR3 is 16 amino acids. The ends lost 3 bases at V and 2 bases at J; junction bases unmatched: 5. Germline V gives CDR1 SGHTA, CDR2 FQGNSA. CDR3 sequence (DNA): TGTGCCAGCAGCTTCGGGACTAGCGGAAAACAAGAGACCCAGTACTTC. Encoded protein: CASSFGTSGKQETQYF.

The genes are TRBV12-3 or TRBV12-4 and TRBJ2-7, with TRBD1 matching 8 bases. V shed 5 bases and J 6 bases; nucleotides not matched to a gene: 9. The CDR3 runs to 14 residues. The DNA of the CDR3 is TGTGCCAGCAGTGGACAGGGACACGGGGCCGAGCAGTACTTC. Translation gives CASSGQGHGAEQYF.

In its sample, this clonotype was seen many times. The V gene is TRBV4-1, the J gene TRBJ1-2; D uncertain. Germline CDR1 reads MGHRA; CDR2 reads YSYEKL. This CDR3 is 14 amino acids long. V lost 1 base, J lost 0 bases, and 6 bases lay in between. CDR3 bases: TGCGCCAGCAGCCAAGTGGCAGCTAACTATGGCTACACCTTC. Translating it yields CASSQVAANYGYTF.

The rearrangement joins TRBV5-1 to TRBJ2-3, with 9 bases aligning to TRBD1. The germline V gene has CDR1 SGHRS and CDR2 YFSETQ. The CDR3 has 14 amino acids. With 4 bases clipped from V and 3 bases from J, the junction kept 3 bases outside the gene matches. DNA of the CDR3: TGCGCCAGCAGCAGGACAGGGGTAACAGATACGCAGTATTTT. This gives the protein CASSRTGVTDTQYF.

This clonotype has at least ten counts. Sequence at one end of the junction differs from germline and may be a read error. This sequence joins TRBV3-1 and TRBJ2-3; 9 bases map to TRBD1. The CDR3 loop spans 12 amino acids. Germline V gene lookup returns CDR1 LGHDT and CDR2 YNNKEL (reference sequence). CDR3: CASSQAGDRVSF. The DNA of the CDR3 is TGTGCCAGCAGCCAAGCCGGGGACAGGGTGAGTTTT.

This clonotype was seen repeatedly, ten times or more. The rearrangement joins TRBV6-2 or TRBV6-3 to TRBJ1-5; D remains ambiguous. The CDR3 consists of 15 residues. The V gene's germline CDR1 is MNHEY and CDR2 SVGEGT. V was trimmed by 5 bases and J by 4 bases, leaving 15 bases between them. CDR3 sequence reads: CASSGGPVKNQPQHF. For the CDR3, the DNA is TGTGCCAGCAGTGGTGGGCCAGTCAAGAATCAGCCCCAGCATTTT.

This chain links TRBV4-2 with TRBJ2-7, with D hard to call. Between the trimmed V and J ends, which lost 0 bases and 4 bases, there was a span of 7 bases. Germline V gene data show CDR1 as LGHNA and CDR2 as YNFKEQ. The CDR3 runs 13 residues. The CDR3 loop reads CASSQDRGYEQYF. Written as DNA, the CDR3 is TGTGCCAGCAGCCAAGATCGCGGTTACGAGCAGTACTTC.

This clonotype occurred a few times. The chain joins TRBV29-1 to TRBJ1-1; tentatively, D is TRBD1 (6 bases). This CDR3 has 15 amino acids. The germline gives CDR1 SQVTM, CDR2 ANQGSEA. The V gene lost 6 bases and the J gene lost 0 bases, with 17 bases spanning the gap. The CDR3: CSVKNRAHMNTEAFF. The CDR3 nucleotides read TGCAGCGTGAAGAACAGGGCCCACATGAACACTGAAGCTTTCTTT.

This clonotype was observed at least ten times. The rearrangement links TRBV10-3 to TRBJ2-7, with 11 bases aligning to TRBD2. The CDR3 covers 14 residues. CDR1 and CDR2 from the germline V gene are ENHRY and SYGVKD. Unmatched junction bases numbered 9, after V lost 8 bases and J lost 6 bases. The CDR3 sequence: CAIGIAGGVSEQYF. The CDR3 DNA follows: TGTGCCATCGGGATAGCGGGGGGGGTGTCCGAGCAGTACTTC.

There are many counts of this clonotype. V gene TRBV5-6 combines with J gene TRBJ1-1; perhaps TRBD1 as D (6 bases). From germline, CDR1 is SGHDT and CDR2 YYEEEE. Trimming stripped 4 bases from V and 7 bases from J, with 23 bases between. This CDR3 is built from 16 residues. The CDR3 region is CASSGPQGRNGNEAFF. Here the CDR3 DNA reads TGTGCCAGCAGCGGGCCCCAGGGGCGGAACGGCAATGAAGCTTTCTTT.

In this sample, this clonotype turned up many times. The chain couples TRBV29-1 to TRBJ2-2; D perhaps matches TRBD2 (6 bases). The germline gives CDR1 SQVTM, CDR2 ANQGSEA. This CDR3 has 13 amino acids. V was clipped by 4 bases and J by 7 bases, with 13 bases between them. CDR3 amino acids: CSVAGTLDGELFF. In DNA form, the CDR3 reads TGCAGCGTTGCCGGGACTCTAGACGGGGAGCTGTTTTTT.